The clone carrying this T cell receptor (beta chain) was recorded many times. The source of the sample is a study of T-cell reconstitution after alpha-beta-depleted transplantation in children. The TCRbeta library incorporated unique molecular identifiers. TCRdb reprocessed the PCR reads via MiXCR and lists one record per CDR3 protein. The profile shows some 490,000 distinct CDR3 sequences, under 15% of them singletons. The sequencing used PBMCs from the stem cell graft donor, collected from the stem cell graft. This receptor was obtained from a human donor who donated a stem cell graft to a child with combined immunodeficiency.

The CDR3, as DNA: TGTGCCAGCAGTCTCCTTACTAGCGGGGCTATCTACGAGCAGTACTTC. Its protein is CASSLLTSGAIYEQYF. The J gene is TRBJ2-7, the V gene TRBV27, with 10 bases aligning to TRBD2. The V and J ends lost 5 bases and 3 bases, in that order; junction bases with no gene match: 10. CDR1 and CDR2 (germline): MNHEY, SMNVEV (reference sequence). The CDR3 loop spans 16 amino acids.